This T cell receptor beta chain was captured by sequencing in a study of identical twins (dated by TCRdb to between 2015 and 2016). Context from the whole study: TCR alpha and beta repertoires from monozygotic twins, unrelated adults of various ages and cord blood were deep-sequenced to test whether fetal clonotypes persist. To rule out contamination, replicate twin experiments were performed at different times with different library preparation protocols.

What the authors observed across the whole study: Abundant cord blood beta clonotypes carried fewer insertions; young adult naive repertoires showed a weaker similar trend, while memory repertoires showed none. Invariant T cells such as MAIT and iNKT could partly confound zero-insertion analyses, though diverse VJ usage argued against this for most clonotypes. Compared with coincidental sharing between unrelated individuals, out-of-frame TCR alpha sequences shared between twins showed an excess of sequences with low generation probability. Because the same donors could not be followed over many years, the conclusions depended on cross-sectional statistical analysis. In beta out-of-frame sequences, excess twin sharing was weaker, because having fewer shared sequences lowered the signal-to-noise ratio. In monozygotic twins, recombination models systematically underestimated out-of-frame TCR alpha sharing, but the models matched the sharing seen between unrelated individuals.

Turning to this clonotype: The antigen it recognizes is unknown. Base qualities are not recorded, but no much larger clone differs from it by a single base.

The library was generated by 5' RACE. The listed sequencing device is Illumina HiSeq 2000. Template switching introduced a universal primer binding site; the final cDNA contained a unique molecular identifier, enabling accurate counting of TCR cDNA molecules. Specific primers in the conserved constant-segment region were used to synthesize first-strand cDNA for the TCR alpha and beta chains. To control for contamination, each cDNA library was double barcoded with a SMART-Mk sample barcode plus Illumina barcodes. TruSeq adapter sequences along with Illumina sample barcodes were introduced in two successive PCR steps. TCR alpha and beta cDNA libraries were sequenced on the Illumina HiSeq platform with custom primers. Per the original workflow: MiGEC was used to process raw reads and extract unique molecular identifiers, and MiXCR was used to find CDR3 positions. For each individual, recombination models were inferred using an EM algorithm with the repgenHMM and IGoR tools. Shared clonotypes were analyzed with the tcR package in R, and sharing was normalized by the product of cloneset sizes. To study raw recombination without the effects of thymic and clonal selection, out-of-frame nonproductive sequences were analyzed. TCRdb ran its own pipeline on the public reads, namely fastp trimming at Q25 and MiXCR clone calling, and kept in-frame beta chains. Each record represents a unique CDR3 protein, reported with the most common genes and DNA among its rows. TCRdb's processing, not the authors', yielded these V and J calls. The sample table contains about 730,000 distinct CDR3 sequences; only one count was recorded for approximately 21% of them. The biggest ten clones account for 4% to 4.5% of the sample.

The CDR3 runs 13 amino acids, cysteine and phenylalanine included. Only the CDR3 DNA is retained, 39 bases long and in frame from the first base. The CDR1 and CDR2 encoded by the germline V gene (reference sequence) are DFQATT and SNEGSKA. The junction shows trimming of 5 bases on V and 3 bases on J, and the gene matches do not reach 4 bases of it. Every donor in the study was a healthy Caucasian. The twin cohort consisted of three pairs of female monozygotic twins, all aged 18 to 29 years. Peripheral blood mononuclear cells were used as the source from which RNA for TCR libraries was isolated. These data are also associated with another study on T cells expressing NK-cell markers. From the second report: Three sorted T-cell subsets (CD3+CD56+NKG2C+, CD3+CD56+NKG2C- and CD3+CD56-NKG2C+) from several donors had their TCR beta-chain repertoires profiled. Among the eight sequenced donors, only one was HCMV-seronegative, while the other seven were HCMV-seropositive. To restrict sorting to alphabetaTCR-expressing T cells, an anti-gammadeltaTCR antibody was added in several experiments. In six donors, the dominant CD3+CD56+NKG2C+ clonotypes were found to rank among the top 10 CD8+ clonotypes and to make up roughly 1.0-7.5% of CD8+ T cells. Those dominant clonotypes were again the most abundant among CD3+CD56-NKG2C+ cells in several donors, at about 25-60.1%. Whether the expanded NKG2C-expressing T cell clones were specific for HCMV antigens remained unclear. All eight donors whose samples were sequenced were randomly selected healthy volunteers, three of them men and five women. To determine HCMV serostatus, a commercial ELISA kit was used to detect HCMV-specific IgG in serum. Bulk peripheral blood T-cell repertoires were additionally sequenced from unsorted PBMC for several donors. MIGEC was used to demultiplex reads and group the reads by UMI, and MiTCR was used to assemble and quantify clonotypes. To exclude erroneous sequences, any TCR cDNA sequence not supported by at least two reads was discarded. The tcR package was used for downstream repertoire analysis, with clonotypes matched between fractions based on CDR3 nucleotide sequence plus V segment. VDJmatch was used to annotate antigen specificity against VDJdb, with one amino acid substitution allowed in CDR3.

The receptor was isolated from a young woman in good health. The chain employs TRBV20-1 and TRBJ1-5; TRBD1 agrees with 7 junctional bases. Material for sequencing was PBMCs. The DNA is as follows: TGCAGTGCTCTTGACAGGGTCAATCAGCCCCAGCATTTT. It translates as CSALDRVNQPQHF.